This T cell receptor (beta chain) was identified during a study of cytomegalovirus exposure and HLA in healthy donors. This clone was counted a single time. CDR1 SGHAT and CDR2 FQNNGV come from the germline V gene. Trimming shortened V by 0 bases and J by 0 bases, and 11 bases separated the two germline ends. CDR3 length: 16 amino acids. The primer mix had 60 Vbeta and 13 Jbeta primers. The repertoire was sequenced with immunoSEQ multiplex PCR; TCRdb's copy has only in-frame clones and lacks some. This sample has 150,000 to 200,000 clones, with 70% to 90% found just once. The specimen was PBMCs. This rearrangement joins TRBV11-2 to TRBJ1-1; no firm D call. This sequence was found in a young man in good health and CMV-seropositive. CDR3 sequence reads: CASSLDERYMNTEAFF. In nucleotides, the CDR3 is TGTGCCAGCAGCTTAGATGAGAGGTATATGAACACTGAAGCTTTCTTT.